The TCR beta chain under discussion was sequenced for a study of somatic mutations in cytotoxic T cells in rheumatoid arthritis (dated 2017 in TCRdb). At the level of the whole study: Right after diagnosis and prior to the start of any treatment, about 29 ml EDTA of peripheral blood was drawn from patients. Some V beta antibody-stained T-cell populations were flow-sorted on a FACSAria II or Sony SH800 at nearly 100% purity, and sorted V beta1+ cells also underwent TCRB sequencing. The study asked whether expanded CD8+ T-cell clones in newly diagnosed, untreated rheumatoid arthritis carry somatic mutations, and used TCRB deep sequencing to characterize clonality. A total of more than 55 rheumatoid arthritis patients and 15 to 25 healthy controls underwent TCRB deep sequencing. Patients and controls did not essentially differ in median age, which was nearly identical between the groups.

Genomic DNA underwent TCRB CDR3 sequencing using the immunoSEQ assay. The source study handled its data this way. Published virus-specific TCRB sequences were compared with patient CD8+ clones larger than 1%, and only a few matches were found. Only productive TCRB rearrangements were included in the analyses. Defining a clone by its unique TCRB CDR3 sequence, the study calculated clonality as a productive clonality index derived from Shannon entropy. The template counts of each clone relative to the total templates per sample were used to calculate repertoire overlap between two samples. Flow cytometry-measured V-gene usage correlated with V-gene usage from TCRB sequencing, with a Spearman r of 0.61. TCRdb took this table from immuneACCESS and kept in-frame rearrangements with V and J called. Such tables lack part of the clones; where checked against another copy, unresolved V genes explain under half of the gap, and the rest is unexplained. V, J and clone size derive from that table, while D and trimming were established from the DNA sequence. Here the sample has roughly 20,000 clones; approximately 67% occur a single time. Jointly, the top ten make up 15% to 20% of the sample.

About this clone: No cognate antigen has been identified for it. Base qualities were left out, and no much larger clone turns up one base away.

Flow cytometry confirmed the purity of CD4+ and CD8+ cells that had been isolated by positive magnetic bead selection on an AutoMACS. Clonal expansions were first screened by flow cytometry with a TCR V beta antibody panel, then characterized by TCRB deep sequencing of sorted CD8+ fractions. Peripheral blood mononuclear cells were isolated by Ficoll-Paque PLUS density gradient separation. DNA was extracted from CD4-enriched, CD8-enriched or PBMC samples with Nucleospin Tissue or Tissue XS kits and quantified with a Qubit 2.0 fluorometer. The germline V gene (reference sequence) provides CDR1 LNHNV and CDR2 YYDKDF. V loses 5 bases of germline sequence and J loses 7 bases, and the interval between the two ends is 12 bases. The CDR3 sequence holds 13 residues, the cysteine and phenylalanine included. The kept DNA is CDR3 alone, 39 bases in frame from the first base. The study at large found these results: CD8+ clonality increased with age in patients (Spearman r ≈ 0.5) but not in healthy controls. It was unknown which antigens the expanded CD8+ clones targeted, and their absence from virus-specific databases did not exclude viral specificity. There was no significant difference in CD8+ T-cell clonality between rheumatoid arthritis patients and age-matched healthy controls. The largest CD8+ clone made up more than 20% of CD8+ cells in about an eighth of the roughly 60 patients, and blood and synovial fluid shared several identical CD8+ TCRB sequences. The slight underrepresentation of TRBV07 in patients was not corrected for multiple comparisons.

The receptor was isolated from an adult with rheumatoid arthritis. The chain joins TRBV15 to TRBJ2-1; no confident D gene assignment can be made. Sequencing was performed on CD8+ T cells sorted from blood. The encoded CDR3 is CATSLLHSNEQFF. The nucleotide sequence is given as TGTGCCACCAGCTTACTCCACTCTAATGAGCAGTTCTTC.